The present TCR beta chain was sequenced within a study of monozygotic twins with inflammatory bowel disease. Donors each contributed one blood sample measuring under 3 ml. This CDR3 region has 16 residues. Germline V gene data show CDR1 as SGHTS and CDR2 as YDEGEE. Samples each yielded cDNA through eight separate reactions. Nested PCRs (about 15 and 9 cycles, two total) were applied to TCRalpha and TCRbeta cDNA. TCRdb re-called the 5' RACE reads; one entry per CDR3 protein, DNA not given. The sample table includes some 150,000 distinct CDR3 sequences. The J gene is TRBJ2-5, the V gene TRBV5-8; TCRdb's D call of TRBD2 is untestable without DNA. The sample comprised blood. The origin of this receptor is a human donor with ulcerative colitis or Crohn's disease, or a healthy co-twin of an affected twin (not recorded which). Here the CDR3 reads CASSLGIGLAEETQYF.